Below, 24 T cell receptor beta chains from the same sample are listed, as sequenced in a study of Graves' ophthalmopathy and Graves' hyperthyroidism (dated by TCRdb to between 2018 and 2020). This sample was sequenced with an Illumina HiSeq 2000. For repertoire sequencing, TCR beta CDR3 regions were amplified from RNA transcripts. The first round was an RT-PCR using HTBI primers with the Qiagen OneStep RT-PCR kit, and this first round was followed by a second-round multiplex PCR, then size selection and purification. The public reads were reprocessed in TCRdb via fastp at Q25 and MiXCR, keeping in-frame beta chains. A single entry per CDR3 protein holds the most common genes and DNA from its merged rows. Recorded for this sample are over a million distinct CDR3 sequences; around a third of them occurred a single time. The top ten clonotypes cover 11% of the sample. The sample consisted of peripheral blood or thyroid tissue (not recorded which). All receptors derive from an adult man with Graves' hyperthyroidism.

This clonotype was found many times. At one boundary the junction diverges from the germline segment, which might be a read error. V usage is TRBV10-3 and J usage is TRBJ1-6, with D possibly being TRBD1 (5 bases). CDR1 and CDR2 (germline): ENHRY, SYGVKD. The CDR3 is made up of 14 amino acids. CDR3 region: CASSRTLGSSPLHF. As DNA, the CDR3 is TGTGCCAGCAGTCGGACATTAGGGTCTTCACCCCTCCACTTT.

V usage is TRBV9 and J usage is TRBJ1-6; no reliable D call. In germline, CDR1 is SGDLS, CDR2 YYNGEE. The CDR3 is 15 residues long. V was shortened by 4 bases and J by 4 bases, with 12 bases between the two germline ends. CDR3 sequence: CASSPYGNYNSPLHF. In DNA form, the CDR3 reads TGTGCCAGCAGCCCTTATGGGAATTATAATTCACCCCTCCACTTT.

This clonotype came up many times. The V call is TRBV19, the J call TRBJ2-7; 12 nucleotides line up with TRBD2. The CDR3 loop spans 15 amino acids. The J segment lost 1 base and the V segment lost 5 bases, leaving 3 bases of the junction unmatched. CDR1 LNHDA and CDR2 SQIVND come from the germline V gene (reference sequence). CDR3 coding DNA: TGTGCCAGTAGTGTAACTAGCGGGAGGTCCTACGAGCAGTACTTC. This sequence encodes CASSVTSGRSYEQYF.

This clonotype appeared a few times. The V call is TRBV7-9, the J call TRBJ2-7, with D unclear. Per germline, CDR1 SEHNR and CDR2 FQNEAQ (reference sequence). The V and J ends lost 1 base and 3 bases respectively, with 13 bases between them. This CDR3 region has 15 residues. CDR3 sequence reads: CASSLGGYLFYEQYF. The CDR3 nucleotides read TGTGCCAGCAGCTTAGGAGGCTACCTTTTCTACGAGCAGTACTTC.

As for this clonotype: It is unclear where the CDR3 begins or ends on the DNA, so no DNA is shown, and the CDR3 is as TCRdb lists it. V gene TRBV4-3 combines with J gene TRBJ1-3; the table's D call, TRBD1, was not checked against the DNA. The germline gives CDR1 LGHNA, CDR2 YSLEER. The CDR3 is 17 amino acids long, termini counted. The CDR3 region is CASSSSTGIGSGNTIYF.

The chain is built from TRBV4-3 and TRBJ1-5; 9 bases line up with TRBD1. With V trimmed by 2 bases and J by 4 bases, 15 bases remained unmatched. Germline CDR1 LGHNA, CDR2 YSLEER. The CDR3 extends over 19 amino acids. CDR3 coding DNA: TGCGCCAGCAGCCAAAGATTGGTGGACAGGGGTCAGGGGAATCAGCCCCAGCATTTT. This encodes CASSQRLVDRGQGNQPQHF.

Note on this clonotype: A much bigger clone sits one base away, suggesting this may be a read error. This chain uses TRBV29-1 with TRBJ2-7; no clear D gene. In germline, CDR1 is SQVTM, CDR2 ANQGSEA. V was pared by 4 bases and J by 5 bases, with 18 bases between. The CDR3 is made up of 14 amino acids. The CDR3 bases are TGCAGCGTTGGACCAGCAACGGTCGCCCACGAGCAGTACTTC. It yields the protein CSVGPATVAHEQYF.

This clonotype was seen more than once but under ten times. The rearrangement uses TRBV25-1 and TRBJ1-5, with D possibly matching TRBD1 (5 bases). Germline V gene lookup returns CDR1 MGHDK and CDR2 SYGVNS. CDR3 size: 14 residues. Trimming pared 1 base from V and 9 bases from J, leaving 13 bases between. This chain's CDR3 is CASSELGVQGPQHF. The CDR3 DNA reads TGTGCCAGCAGTGAATTGGGGGTTCAAGGGCCCCAGCATTTT.

This clonotype was seen many times. The chain is built from TRBV7-3 and TRBJ2-2; a possible D gene is TRBD1 (5 bases). Germline CDR1 and CDR2: SGHTA and FQGTGA. Trimming stripped 5 bases from V and 4 bases from J, with 14 bases between. The CDR3 runs 15 residues. CDR3 nucleotides: TGTGCCAGCAGCCCCGTAGCAGGGTTCACCGGGGAGCTGTTTTTT. This encodes CASSPVAGFTGELFF.

This clonotype has ten or more counts. The J gene is TRBJ2-7, the V gene TRBV15, with TRBD1 matching over 8 bases. Germline assignment: CDR1 LNHNV and CDR2 YYDKDF (reference sequence). V was pared by 1 base and J by 3 bases, with 2 bases of the junction left unmatched. The CDR3 extends over 14 amino acids. The DNA of the CDR3 is TGTGCCACCAGCAGAGGACAGGGGTTCTACGAGCAGTACTTC. It yields the protein CATSRGQGFYEQYF.

This clonotype was seen only a few times. This rearrangement joins TRBV11-3 to TRBJ2-5; D is possibly TRBD1 (6 bases). CDR3 size: 14 residues. Trimming shortened V by 1 base and J by 7 bases, and 13 bases separated the two germline ends. CDR1 is SGHNT and CDR2 is YENEEA in the germline V gene. In nucleotides, the CDR3 is TGTGCCAGCAGCTTAGTGCAGGAGACAGGGACCCAGTACTTC. Encoded protein: CASSLVQETGTQYF.

The chain combines TRBV29-1 with TRBJ2-1, with 10 bases matching TRBD2. The germline V gene encodes CDR1 SQVTM and CDR2 ANQGSEA. V was pared by 4 bases and J by 10 bases, with 10 bases of the junction left unmatched. The CDR3 sequence is 14 residues long. CDR3 sequence reads: CSVVYQRGGVEQFF. CDR3 DNA sequence: TGCAGCGTTGTGTATCAGCGGGGGGGCGTGGAGCAGTTCTTC.

This clonotype was counted between two and nine times. The chain combines TRBV7-2 with TRBJ1-5; 11 nucleotides align to TRBD1. Germline CDR1 and CDR2: SGHTA and FQGNSA. Trimming removed 5 bases from V and 0 bases from J; junction bases left unmatched: 9. CDR3 length: 18 amino acids. CDR3 in amino acids: CASSPPGTGGYSNQPQHF. In DNA, the CDR3 is TGTGCCAGCAGCCCACCCGGGACAGGGGGTTATAGCAATCAGCCCCAGCATTTT.

This clonotype was found many times. The chain couples TRBV20-1 to TRBJ1-5; 7 positions agree with TRBD1. The CDR3 is 14 amino acids. V trimming: 6 bases; J trimming: 2 bases; junction bases outside the gene matches: 7. Germline V gene data show CDR1 as DFQATT and CDR2 as SNEGSKA (reference sequence). CDR3 nucleotides: TGCAGTGCCGAGGACAGGAGGGGCAATCAGCCCCAGCATTTT. It yields the protein CSAEDRRGNQPQHF.

This clonotype was seen ten or more times. This chain uses TRBV4-2 with TRBJ2-5; 9 bases are a match to TRBD1. With 1 base clipped from V and 6 bases from J, the junction kept 6 bases outside the gene matches. CDR3 size: 15 residues. Germline assignment: CDR1 LGHNA and CDR2 YNFKEQ. The CDR3 DNA follows: TGTGCCAGCAGCCAAGGAAGGGACAGGGCGCAGACCCAGTACTTC. The encoded protein is CASSQGRDRAQTQYF.

Note on this clonotype: A much bigger clone sits one base away, suggesting this may be a read error. This rearrangement joins TRBV4-1 to TRBJ1-1, with unresolved D. This CDR3 is built from 14 residues. Germline CDR1 and CDR2: MGHRA and YSYEKL. V was shortened by 5 bases and J by 6 bases, with 16 bases between the two germline ends. This CDR3 reads CASSSRQWSAEAFF. The DNA of the CDR3 is TGCGCCAGCAGCTCCAGGCAATGGAGCGCTGAAGCTTTCTTT.

With regard to this clonotype: The CDR3 carries no conserved terminal phenylalanine or tryptophan, so it likely arises from a read error. The DNA is left out, because the CDR3 cannot be placed on it with certainty; the CDR3 is given as TCRdb lists it. This chain links TRBV7-9 with TRBJ2-5; the table assigns TRBD1, which was not confirmed against the DNA. The CDR3 is made up of 18 amino acids, end residues included. Germline assignment: CDR1 SEHNR and CDR2 FQNEAQ (reference sequence). CDR3 in amino acids: CASSSSRGILPMGYTFGS.

The table lists this clonotype with many counts. V and J are TRBV29-1 and TRBJ2-7, with D perhaps TRBD1 (6 bases). The CDR3 length is 13 residues. Trimming shortened V by 2 bases and J by 5 bases, and 13 bases separated the two germline ends. From germline, CDR1 is SQVTM and CDR2 ANQGSEA. In DNA, the CDR3 is TGCAGCGTTGAATTCAGTCAGGGGAACGAGCAGTACTTC. Protein: CSVEFSQGNEQYF.

This clonotype was counted a few times. This chain connects TRBV20-1 to TRBJ1-1; D gene unclear. The V end was cut by 5 bases, the J end by 7 bases, with 11 bases between. CDR1 DFQATT and CDR2 SNEGSKA come from the germline V gene (reference sequence). The CDR3 is 11 amino acids. The CDR3 spells CSADERYEAFF. CDR3 coding DNA: TGCAGTGCTGACGAACGATATGAAGCTTTCTTT.

The gene calls are TRBV10-3 and TRBJ1-5; 7 positions agree with TRBD1. CDR3 length: 15 residues. The germline CDR1 and CDR2 sequences are ENHRY and SYGVKD. J was trimmed by 0 bases and V by 10 bases; bases with no gene match: 9. CDR3 DNA: TGTGCCAGCACTCCCCCAGGGGGTAGCAATCAGCCCCAGCATTTT. It is translated as CASTPPGGSNQPQHF.

The chain joins TRBV7-9 to TRBJ1-2; D remains ambiguous. The CDR3 is 13 residues long. V was trimmed by 5 bases and J by 5 bases, leaving 12 bases between them. Germline values: CDR1 SEHNR, CDR2 FQNEAQ (reference sequence). The CDR3 here is CASSDRTEYGYTF. The CDR3 DNA reads TGTGCCAGCAGCGACCGGACGGAATATGGCTACACCTTC.

There are many counts of this clonotype. The chain has TRBV10-3 and TRBJ2-2, with D tentatively TRBD1 (5 bases). There are 14 residues in the CDR3. Trimming removed 6 bases at V and 5 bases at J, with 13 bases between. Germline-derived CDR1 and CDR2 are ENHRY and SYGVKD. This CDR3 is CAIRGPLETGELFF. The CDR3 nucleotides read TGTGCCATCAGGGGGCCATTAGAGACCGGGGAGCTGTTTTTT.

This chain uses TRBV24-1 with TRBJ1-1, with 9 bases matching TRBD1. The germline gives CDR1 KGHDR, CDR2 SFDVKD. This CDR3 region has 14 residues. V gave up 11 bases and J gave up 1 base; unmatched junction bases: 7. In DNA form, the CDR3 reads TGTGCCAGCGCACAGGGGGCGGGGAACACTGAAGCTTTCTTT. Translating gives CASAQGAGNTEAFF.

This clonotype was counted between two and nine times. This chain connects TRBV7-2 to TRBJ2-2; TRBD2 agrees at 13 bases. Germline V gene data show CDR1 as SGHTA and CDR2 as FQGNSA. This CDR3 has 18 residues. Losses at the gene ends were 0 bases for V and 4 bases for J; bases not matched to a gene: 5. CDR3 sequence (DNA): TGTGCCAGCAGCTTAGCAGTGGGACTAGCGGGGAGCACCGGGGAGCTGTTTTTT. This translates into CASSLAVGLAGSTGELFF.